This TCR beta chain was documented in a study of T cell responses to AZD1222 COVID-19 vaccine. Broader study findings: There were mostly white British donors and more females than males, and clonal diversity was possibly underestimated. Recipients of two AZD1222 doses showed rising Spike-specific TCR breadth and depth. Seropositivity was recorded at baseline in only five to seven AZD1222 recipients. Sampling that yielded the repertoires occurred only after the peak T cell response.

As concerns this clone: Its antigen is unknown.

This table comes from immunoSEQ multiplex PCR, and its TCRdb copy is limited to in-frame clones, with some not included. The repertoire holds about 160,000 clones, with around 92% as singletons. The sample consisted of peripheral blood, taken 28 days after the second AZD1222 dose. The origin of this receptor is an adult who received the AZD1222 COVID-19 vaccine.

CDR3 coding DNA: TGTGCCAGCAGCTTGGGGACAGGGGGCGACCGGGATGGCTACACCTTC. Its protein is CASSLGTGGDRDGYTF. This chain connects TRBV5-8 to TRBJ1-2; TRBD1 matches 11 bases. J lost 6 bases, V lost 0 bases, and 7 bases had no gene match. The CDR3 runs 16 residues. Germline CDR1 is SGHTS and CDR2 is YDEGEE. The variable domain in full, completed from reference TRBV5-8 and TRBJ1-2, reads EAGVTQSPTHLIKTRGQQATLRCSPISGHTSVYWYQQALGLGLQFLLWYDEGEERNRGNFPPRFSGRQFPNYSSELNVNALELEDSALYLCASSLGTGGDRDGYTFGSGTRLTVV.